The 15 T cell receptor beta chains presented below share a single source sample, sequenced in a study of blood T cell repertoires in COVID-19. The repertoire was sequenced with immunoSEQ multiplex PCR; TCRdb's copy has only in-frame clones and lacks some. Among fewer than 600,000 clones listed, roughly 89% were seen once. What was sequenced was peripheral blood. The receptors were sampled from a man between 18 and 35 years old with COVID-19, enrolled during active disease.

V usage is TRBV19 and J usage is TRBJ2-1; TRBD2 matches 7 bases. The CDR3 has 15 amino acids. Germline V gene lookup returns CDR1 LNHDA and CDR2 SQIVND (reference sequence). The V gene end was trimmed by 8 bases and the J gene end by 6 bases; junction bases not matched to a gene: 13. As DNA, the CDR3 is TGTGCCAGTGGATCGTGGGGGACTACAGGCAATGAGCAGTTCTTC. Translation gives CASGSWGTTGNEQFF.

The chain recombines TRBV7-3 with TRBJ2-5, with a weak D call TRBD1 (6 bases). This CDR3 is built from 16 residues. CDR1 and CDR2 (germline): SGHTA, FQGTGA. Between the trimmed V and J ends, which lost 5 bases and 2 bases, there was a span of 18 bases. CDR3 residues: CASSLGPDSAQETQYF. The CDR3 DNA reads TGTGCCAGCAGCCTGGGTCCGGACAGCGCACAAGAGACCCAGTACTTC.

The CDR3 sequence is CASSPLEGTEAFF. The CDR3, as DNA: TGTGCCAGCTCACCACTGGAGGGGACTGAAGCTTTCTTT. This chain links TRBV18 with TRBJ1-1; D is perhaps TRBD1 (5 bases). This CDR3 comprises 13 residues. V was trimmed by 1 base and J by 5 bases, leaving 8 bases between them. In germline, CDR1 is KGHSH, CDR2 LQKENI.

The chain employs TRBV5-6 and TRBJ2-3, with TRBD2 as a possible D gene (6 bases). CDR3 length: 14 residues. The germline V and J ends were trimmed by 2 bases and 7 bases, with 14 bases remaining between them. Germline V gene sequence: CDR1 SGHDT, CDR2 YYEEEE. In nucleotides, the CDR3 is TGTGCCAGCAGCTTTGGGGGGACCCCATATACGCAGTATTTT. Amino acid sequence: CASSFGGTPYTQYF.

V is TRBV19 and J is TRBJ2-1; 7 nucleotides agree with TRBD2. From germline, CDR1 is LNHDA and CDR2 SQIVND (reference sequence). CDR3 length: 17 residues. After removal of 1 base from V and 4 bases from J, the junction contained 10 bases not matched to a gene. Here the CDR3 reads CASSIGRGGSGYNEQFF. The CDR3 DNA reads TGTGCCAGTAGTATAGGACGCGGCGGGAGCGGATACAATGAGCAGTTCTTC. Based on the CDR3 plus reference TRBV19 and TRBJ2-1, the full variable domain is DGGITQSPKYLFRKEGQNVTLSCEQNLNHDAMYWYRQDPGQGLRLIYYSQIVNDFQKGDIAEGYSVSREKKESFPLTVTSAQKNPTAFYLCASSIGRGGSGYNEQFFGPGTRLTVL.

The J gene is TRBJ1-1, the V gene TRBV10-1, with a tentative D call TRBD1 (5 bases). CDR1 and CDR2 (germline): WNHNN, SYGVQD (reference sequence). V was clipped by 2 bases and J by 7 bases, with 14 bases between them. The length of the CDR3 is 14 residues. CDR3 in amino acids: CASSEAPGEVEAFF. In DNA form, the CDR3 reads TGCGCCAGCAGTGAGGCCCCGGGGGAAGTTGAAGCTTTCTTT.

The chain has TRBV18 and TRBJ2-1; 7 nucleotides line up with TRBD2. V lost 2 bases and J lost 3; bases outside the gene matches: 4. There are 15 residues in the CDR3. Germline-derived CDR1 and CDR2 are KGHSH and LQKENI. The CDR3: CASSPTLADYNEQFF. As DNA, the CDR3 is TGTGCCAGCTCACCAACGCTAGCGGACTACAATGAGCAGTTCTTC.

The chain carries TRBV7-9 and TRBJ2-1, with TRBD1 as a possible D gene (6 bases). The CDR3 is 19 residues long. Deletions cut 5 bases from V and 4 bases from J, with 27 bases between. The germline CDR1 and CDR2 sequences are SEHNR and FQNEAQ (reference sequence). The DNA of the CDR3 is TGTGCCAGCAGCGCGCGCCCTTCTACTTCCCTGGACAGATACAATGAGCAGTTCTTC. This gives the protein CASSARPSTSLDRYNEQFF.

CDR3 region: CASSGTGVNTEAFF. DNA of the CDR3: TGTGCCAGCAGCGGGACAGGGGTGAACACTGAAGCTTTCTTT. J is TRBJ1-1 and V is TRBV6-5; 10 bases agree with TRBD1. The CDR3 totals 14 residues. Trimming at V came to 6 bases and at J to 0 bases, leaving 1 base not matched to a gene. Germline V CDR1 and CDR2: MNHEY, SVGAGI.

The chain combines TRBV15 with TRBJ2-2; possibly TRBD2 for D (5 bases). Germline values: CDR1 LNHNV, CDR2 YYDKDF (reference sequence). The CDR3 runs 13 residues. Trimming shortened V by 7 bases and J by 3 bases, and 9 bases separated the two germline ends. CDR3 region: CATTPADTGELFF. CDR3 in DNA: TGTGCCACCACGCCAGCGGACACCGGGGAGCTGTTTTTT. Based on the CDR3 plus reference TRBV15 and TRBJ2-2, the full variable domain is DAMVIQNPRYQVTQFGKPVTLSCSQTLNHNVMYWYQQKSSQAPKLLFHYYDKDFNNEADTPDNFQSRRPNTSFCFLDIRSPGLGDTAMYLCATTPADTGELFFGEGSRLTVL.

The CDR3: CASSSTGTGQPQHF. CDR3 nucleotide sequence: TGTGCCAGTAGTAGTACAGGGACAGGTCAGCCCCAGCATTTT. The J gene is TRBJ1-5, the V gene TRBV19; 8 nucleotides match TRBD1. Germline V gives CDR1 LNHDA, CDR2 SQIVND (reference sequence). The ends lost 4 bases at V and 6 bases at J; junction bases unmatched: 5. The CDR3 is 14 amino acids.

The chain combines TRBV7-9 with TRBJ2-5, with TRBD2 matching over 7 bases. The trim removed 1 base at V and 2 bases at J, leaving 4 bases unmatched. The CDR3 contains 15 residues. Germline-derived CDR1 and CDR2 are SEHNR and FQNEAQ (reference sequence). The DNA of the CDR3 is TGTGCCAGCAGCTTAGTCCCAGCGGGGCAAGAGACCCAGTACTTC. This translates into CASSLVPAGQETQYF.

This chain connects TRBV18 to TRBJ1-2; maybe TRBD1 (6 bases). V lost 6 bases and J lost 13, with 18 bases in between. Germline CDR1 KGHSH, CDR2 LQKENI. The CDR3 is 12 residues long. CDR3 nucleotides: TGTGCCAGCTCCCTACGGACAGACAAGACCACCTTC. This gives the protein CASSLRTDKTTF.

The rearrangement links TRBV11-2 to TRBJ2-3; the D gene is possibly TRBD1 (6 bases). CDR1 and CDR2 from the germline V gene are SGHAT and FQNNGV. Trimming pared 3 bases from V and 2 bases from J, leaving 15 bases between. The CDR3 totals 16 residues. The CDR3 DNA reads TGTGCCAGCAGCTTTTCAGGGGATTCTAACACAGATACGCAGTATTTT. This codes for CASSFSGDSNTDTQYF.

This rearrangement joins TRBV5-1 to TRBJ2-5; maybe TRBD2 (6 bases). Looked up from germline, CDR1 is SGHRS and CDR2 is YFSETQ. V was clipped by 4 bases and J by 4 bases, with 17 bases between them. This CDR3 is built from 15 residues. The CDR3 DNA is TGCGCCAGCAGCGCGGGACTGGCGATTCCAGAGACCCAGTACTTC. Amino acids: CASSAGLAIPETQYF.